At least ten counts were recorded for the clone carrying this T cell receptor beta chain. Its specificity is unknown. These data belong to a study of blood T cells in healthy people across ages. Study-level results: Comparison with aged donors showed that long-lived donors had more naive CD4+ cells and higher diversity. Researchers said unsorted PBMCs prevented a conclusive naive versus antigen-experienced comparison. A roughly linear age-dependent decrease characterized TCR beta diversity per million T cells.

Primed by a sample-barcoded 5' primer and a J-beta primer mix, a second PCR proceeded for 7 to 11 cycles. TCRdb analysed the 5' RACE reads with MiXCR anew, one entry per CDR3 protein. The sample holds 1.5 million to 1.9 million distinct CDR3 sequences, less than 45% seen once. This CDR3 region has 15 residues. V gave up 0 bases and J gave up 7 bases, with 13 bases separating them. The germline V gene encodes CDR1 DFQATT and CDR2 SNEGSKA (reference sequence). Each donor's blood draw was roughly 10 milliliters of peripheral blood. The sample taken for sequencing was blood. The rearrangement uses TRBV20-1 and TRBJ1-6; possibly TRBD1 for D (5 bases). This TCR was recovered from a woman under 30 in good health. The CDR3 DNA reads as TGCAGTGCTAGAGATCCGGGGGATTGGAATTCACCCCTCCACTTT. It translates to CSARDPGDWNSPLHF.